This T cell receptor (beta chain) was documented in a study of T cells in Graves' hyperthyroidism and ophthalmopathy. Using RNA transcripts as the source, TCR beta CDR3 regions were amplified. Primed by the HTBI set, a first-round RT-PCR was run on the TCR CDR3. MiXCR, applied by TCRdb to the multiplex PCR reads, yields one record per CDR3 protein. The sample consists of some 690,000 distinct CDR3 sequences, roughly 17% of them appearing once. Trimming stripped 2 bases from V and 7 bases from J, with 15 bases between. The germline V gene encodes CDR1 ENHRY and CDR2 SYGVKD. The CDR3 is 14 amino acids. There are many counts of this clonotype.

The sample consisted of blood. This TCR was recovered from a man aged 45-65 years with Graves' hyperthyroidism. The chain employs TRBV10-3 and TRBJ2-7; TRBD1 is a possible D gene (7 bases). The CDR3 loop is CAISEVGGGLEQYF. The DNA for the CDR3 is TGTGCCATCAGTGAGGTCGGAGGGGGCCTAGAGCAGTACTTC.